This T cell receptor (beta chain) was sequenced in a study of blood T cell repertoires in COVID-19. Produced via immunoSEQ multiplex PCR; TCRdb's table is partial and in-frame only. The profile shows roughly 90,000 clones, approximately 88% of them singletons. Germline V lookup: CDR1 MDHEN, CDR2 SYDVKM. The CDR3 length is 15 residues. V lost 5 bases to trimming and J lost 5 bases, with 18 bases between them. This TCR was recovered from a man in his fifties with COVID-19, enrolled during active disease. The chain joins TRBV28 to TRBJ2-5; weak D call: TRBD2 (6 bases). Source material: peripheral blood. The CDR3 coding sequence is TGTGCCAGCAGTGGACTAATGCCCAGCTGGGAGACCCAGTACTTC. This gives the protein CASSGLMPSWETQYF.